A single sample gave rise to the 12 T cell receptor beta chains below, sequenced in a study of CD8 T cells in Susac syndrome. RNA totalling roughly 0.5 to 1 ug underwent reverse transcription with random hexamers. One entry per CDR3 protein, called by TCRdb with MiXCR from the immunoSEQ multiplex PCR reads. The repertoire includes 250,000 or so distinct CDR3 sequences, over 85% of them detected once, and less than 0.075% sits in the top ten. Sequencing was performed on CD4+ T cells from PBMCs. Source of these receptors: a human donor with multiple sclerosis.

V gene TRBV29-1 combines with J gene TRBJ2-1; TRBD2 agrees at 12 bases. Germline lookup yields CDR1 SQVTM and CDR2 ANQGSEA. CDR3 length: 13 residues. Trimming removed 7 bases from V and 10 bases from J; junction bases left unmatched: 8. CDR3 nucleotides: TGCAGCGGTAGACTAGCGGGAGCGGGGGAGCAGTTCTTC. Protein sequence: CSGRLAGAGEQFF.

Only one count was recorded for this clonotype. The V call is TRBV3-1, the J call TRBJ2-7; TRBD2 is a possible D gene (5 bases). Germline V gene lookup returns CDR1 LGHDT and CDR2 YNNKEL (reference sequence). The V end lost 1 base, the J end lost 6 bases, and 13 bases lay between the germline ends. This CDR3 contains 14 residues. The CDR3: CASSQGPSGGEQYF. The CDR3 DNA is TGTGCCAGCAGCCAAGGTCCTAGTGGAGGCGAGCAGTACTTC.

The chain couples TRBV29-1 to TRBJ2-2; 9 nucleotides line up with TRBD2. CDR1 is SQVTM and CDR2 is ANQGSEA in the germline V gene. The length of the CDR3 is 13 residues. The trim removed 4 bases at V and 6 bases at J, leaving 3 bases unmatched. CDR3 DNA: TGCAGCGTTGTAGCGGGGGTCCCCGGGGAGCTGTTTTTT. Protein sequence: CSVVAGVPGELFF.

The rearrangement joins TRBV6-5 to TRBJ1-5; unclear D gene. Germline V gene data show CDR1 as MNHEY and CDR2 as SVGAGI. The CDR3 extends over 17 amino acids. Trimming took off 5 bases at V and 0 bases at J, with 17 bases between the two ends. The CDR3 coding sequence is TGTGCCAGCAGTACTCGCCGGGAGACGTATAGCAATCAGCCCCAGCATTTT. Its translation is CASSTRRETYSNQPQHF.

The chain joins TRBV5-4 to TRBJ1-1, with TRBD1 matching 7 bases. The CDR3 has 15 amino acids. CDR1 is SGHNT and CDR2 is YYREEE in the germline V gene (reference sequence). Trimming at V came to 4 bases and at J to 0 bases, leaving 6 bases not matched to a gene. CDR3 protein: CASSRPDRMNTEAFF. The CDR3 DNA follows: TGTGCCAGCAGCCGACCGGACAGGATGAACACTGAAGCTTTCTTT.

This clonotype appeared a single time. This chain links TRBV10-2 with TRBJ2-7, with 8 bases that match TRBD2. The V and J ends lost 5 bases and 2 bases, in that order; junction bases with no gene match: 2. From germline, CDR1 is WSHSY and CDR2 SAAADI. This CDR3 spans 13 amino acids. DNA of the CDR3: TGCGCCAGCAGTCTCGGGAGGGCCTACGAGCAGTACGTC. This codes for CASSLGRAYEQYV.

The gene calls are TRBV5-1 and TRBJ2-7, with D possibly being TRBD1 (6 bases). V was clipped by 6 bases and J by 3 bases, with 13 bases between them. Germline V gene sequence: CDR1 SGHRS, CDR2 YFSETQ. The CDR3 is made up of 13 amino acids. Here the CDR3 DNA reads TGCGCCAGCACTGACCGAGGGGGCTACGAGCAGTACTTC. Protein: CASTDRGGYEQYF.

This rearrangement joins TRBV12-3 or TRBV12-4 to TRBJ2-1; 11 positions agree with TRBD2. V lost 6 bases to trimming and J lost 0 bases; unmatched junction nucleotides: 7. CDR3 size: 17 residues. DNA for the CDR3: TGTGCCAGCAGACCCGGGACTAGCGGCAGCTCCTACAATGAGCAGTTCTTC. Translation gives CASRPGTSGSSYNEQFF.

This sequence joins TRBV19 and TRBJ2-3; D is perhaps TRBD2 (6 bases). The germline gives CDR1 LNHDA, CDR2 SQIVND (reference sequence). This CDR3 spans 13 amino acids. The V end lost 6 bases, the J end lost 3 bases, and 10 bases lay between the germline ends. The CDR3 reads CASRRLVTDTQYF. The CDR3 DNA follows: TGTGCCAGTAGGAGACTAGTGACAGATACGCAGTATTTT.

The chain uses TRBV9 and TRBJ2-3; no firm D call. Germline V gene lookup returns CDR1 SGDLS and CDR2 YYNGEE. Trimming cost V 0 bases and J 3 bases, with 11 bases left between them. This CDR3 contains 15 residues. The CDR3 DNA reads TGTGCCAGCAGCGTAGGACCCGAGGTGACAGATACGCAGTATTTT. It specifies CASSVGPEVTDTQYF. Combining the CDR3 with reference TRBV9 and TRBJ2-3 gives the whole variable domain DSGVTQTPKHLITATGQRVTLRCSPRSGDLSVYWYQQSLDQGLQFLIQYYNGEERAKGNILERFSAQQFPDLHSELNLSSLELGDSALYFCASSVGPEVTDTQYFGPGTRLTVL.

In DNA form, the CDR3 reads TGCAGTGCTAGAGATCTCCGTGGAAGGACTGAAGCTTTCTTT. Amino acids: CSARDLRGRTEAFF. The chain employs TRBV20-1 and TRBJ1-1; no reliable D call. The CDR3 is 14 amino acids. The ends were cut back, 0 bases at V and 5 bases at J, with 13 bases in the middle. Germline CDR1 is DFQATT and CDR2 is SNEGSKA (reference sequence).

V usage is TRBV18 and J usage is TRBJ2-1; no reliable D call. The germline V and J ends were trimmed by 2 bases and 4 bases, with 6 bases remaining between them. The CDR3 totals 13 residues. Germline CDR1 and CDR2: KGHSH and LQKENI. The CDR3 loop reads CASSPAWYNEQFF. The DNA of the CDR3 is TGTGCCAGCTCACCAGCTTGGTACAATGAGCAGTTCTTC.